The T cell receptor beta chain under discussion was sequenced for a study of PD-L1 blockade in urothelial cancer. About the research overall: Patients arrived having already received 0 to 3 prior chemotherapy regimens. Notes on the study in general: Better progression-free and overall survival followed lower pretreatment blood clonality.

Notes on this clone: Its antigen is not known.

The table came from immunoSEQ multiplex PCR; TCRdb's copy has only in-frame clones and leaves some out. This table holds some 51,000 clones, around 86% found once. This CDR3 region has 15 residues. Unmatched junction bases numbered 7, after V lost 7 bases and J lost 4 bases. CDR1 and CDR2 from the germline V gene are MGHRA and YSYEKL. The chain employs TRBV4-1 and TRBJ1-1; 12 nucleotides align to TRBD1. The input for sequencing was PBMCs, taken around atezolizumab (anti-PD-L1) treatment. The receptor was derived from a man aged 55-75 years with urothelial cancer. The chain's CDR3 is CASTPGQGAITEAFF. In DNA, the CDR3 is TGCGCCAGCACCCCGGGACAGGGGGCAATCACTGAAGCTTTCTTT.